This T cell receptor beta chain was documented in a study of response to subunit inactivated influenza vaccine. Study-level results: Researchers suggested that each seasonal influenza vaccination recruits few new T cells.

MiXCR, applied by TCRdb to the RT-PCR reads, yields one record per CDR3 protein. The sample has around 320,000 distinct CDR3 sequences, 22% seen once. V was cut by 5 bases and J by 4 bases, with 18 bases left in between. The CDR3 sequence is 15 residues long. CDR1 and CDR2 from the germline V gene are SGHTA and FQGNSA. This clonotype has only a few counts. The antigen is not known. This material consisted of PBMCs from blood, taken 21 months after vaccination. The chain has TRBV7-2 and TRBJ2-7; TRBD2 is a possible D gene (7 bases). The receptor was isolated from a man aged 45-69 years who received an inactivated influenza vaccine. The CDR3 spells CASSARGGGPYEQYF. DNA of the CDR3: TGTGCCAGCAGCGCCCGAGGGGGGGGCCCTTACGAGCAGTACTTC.